A single sample gave rise to the 26 T cell receptor beta chains below, sequenced in a study of cytomegalovirus exposure and HLA in healthy donors. Generated by immunoSEQ multiplex PCR, the TCRdb table keeps only in-frame clones and is missing some. Among a few hundred thousand clones listed, about nine tenths were seen once. Specimen: PBMCs. Receptors originate from a woman aged 18-30 years in good health and CMV-seronegative.

CDR3 amino acids: CASSAGGSSTDTQYF. In DNA, the CDR3 is TGCGCCAGCAGTGCGGGGGGCTCCAGCACAGATACGCAGTATTTT. V is TRBV10-2 and J is TRBJ2-3, with a weak D call TRBD2 (7 bases). Trimming pared 4 bases from V and 0 bases from J, leaving 11 bases between. This CDR3 spans 15 amino acids. In germline, CDR1 is WSHSY, CDR2 SAAADI.

The J gene is TRBJ1-1, the V gene TRBV6-5; D gene uncertain. V gave up 4 bases and J gave up 1 base, with 7 bases separating them. This CDR3 spans 13 amino acids. Germline V gene sequence: CDR1 MNHEY, CDR2 SVGAGI. CDR3 protein: CASSWAGNTEAFF. The CDR3 DNA reads TGTGCCAGCAGTTGGGCGGGGAACACTGAAGCTTTCTTT.

This rearrangement joins TRBV4-1 to TRBJ2-1; D is ambiguous. The germline V and J ends were trimmed by 0 bases and 0 bases, with 9 bases remaining between them. CDR1 and CDR2 (germline): MGHRA, YSYEKL. The CDR3 extends over 16 amino acids. The CDR3 here is CASSQDAWSSYNEQFF. DNA for the CDR3: TGCGCCAGCAGCCAAGATGCCTGGAGCTCCTACAATGAGCAGTTCTTC.

V and J are TRBV6-1 and TRBJ2-6; D gene unclear. This CDR3 is built from 13 residues. Germline CDR1 MNHNS, CDR2 SASEGT. Trimming left V 5 bases short and J 0 bases short, with 2 bases between. This CDR3 reads CASSYSGANVLTF. The DNA of the CDR3 is TGTGCCAGCAGTTACTCTGGGGCCAACGTCCTGACTTTC.

The V gene is TRBV6-6, the J gene TRBJ2-5; D perhaps matches TRBD2 (5 bases). Germline V CDR1 and CDR2: MNHNY, SVGAGI (reference sequence). The CDR3 sequence is 11 residues long. Trimming cost V 5 bases and J 7 bases, with 8 bases left between them. The CDR3 loop is CASSTGGTQYF. The CDR3 DNA reads TGTGCCAGCAGTACCGGAGGGACCCAGTACTTC.

The rearrangement joins TRBV5-4 to TRBJ2-1; TRBD2 matches at 13 bases. Germline trimming cut 4 bases from V and 4 bases from J; bases unmatched to any gene: 11. There are 18 residues in the CDR3. Germline-derived CDR1 and CDR2 are SGHNT and YYREEE (reference sequence). CDR3: CASSPGLAGLVTYNEQFF. DNA for the CDR3: TGTGCCAGCAGCCCGGGACTAGCGGGGTTGGTGACGTACAATGAGCAGTTCTTC.

The chain links TRBV4-1 to TRBJ1-2; D remains ambiguous. CDR1 is MGHRA, CDR2 YSYEKL, per germline. V lost 1 base, J lost 1 base, and 10 bases lay in between. CDR3 length equals 15 residues. This CDR3 reads CASSQVYNDNYGYTF. Here the CDR3 DNA reads TGCGCCAGCAGCCAAGTTTACAATGATAACTATGGCTACACCTTC.

The chain carries TRBV7-9 and TRBJ1-1; D unclear. This CDR3 comprises 14 residues. Germline V gene lookup returns CDR1 SEHNR and CDR2 FQNEAQ (reference sequence). The germline V and J ends were trimmed by 5 bases and 0 bases, with 10 bases remaining between them. The CDR3 sequence: CASSIGGMNTEAFF. CDR3 DNA: TGTGCCAGCAGCATAGGAGGAATGAACACTGAAGCTTTCTTT.

The genes are TRBV30 and TRBJ2-2, with D possibly TRBD2 on 6 matching bases. Trimming left V 3 bases short and J 7 bases short, with 12 bases between. Germline V gene lookup returns CDR1 GTSNPN and CDR2 SVGIG (reference sequence). CDR3 length: 13 amino acids. The CDR3 sequence: CAWSGGYGGELFF. The CDR3 nucleotides are TGTGCCTGGAGCGGGGGATATGGCGGGGAGCTGTTTTTT.

This chain joins TRBV6-1 and TRBJ2-7, with 9 positions matching TRBD1. The CDR3 is 16 residues long. Germline lookup yields CDR1 MNHNS and CDR2 SASEGT. V dropped 3 bases and J dropped 4; count of bases not matched to a gene: 10. For the CDR3, the DNA is TGTGCCAGCAGTGACAAAAGGACAGGGGCTAGGTACGAGCAGTACTTC. It specifies CASSDKRTGARYEQYF.

With respect to this clone: Within the sample, other DNA sequences also encode this same CDR3. This chain links TRBV30 with TRBJ1-5; D call uncertain. Germline CDR1 reads GTSNPN; CDR2 reads SVGIG (reference sequence). The CDR3 runs 13 residues. Trimming pared 0 bases from V and 7 bases from J, leaving 10 bases between. For the CDR3, the DNA is TGTGCCTGGAGTGTACGGGGTGGCCAGCCCCAGCATTTT. It codes for CAWSVRGGQPQHF.

The chain joins TRBV30 to TRBJ2-1; D might be TRBD2 (6 bases). The CDR3 is made up of 15 amino acids. The germline V gene has CDR1 GTSNPN and CDR2 SVGIG (reference sequence). V was trimmed by 5 bases and J by 7 bases, leaving 21 bases between them. In nucleotides, the CDR3 is TGTGCCTGGGCATCCGGGAGAGGGGATTGGAATGAGCAGTTCTTC. Protein: CAWASGRGDWNEQFF.

This sequence joins TRBV19 and TRBJ1-2; maybe TRBD1 (5 bases). The CDR3 has 13 residues. Trimming shortened V by 7 bases and J by 7 bases, and 16 bases separated the two germline ends. Germline CDR1 LNHDA, CDR2 SQIVND (reference sequence). CDR3 nucleotides: TGTGCCAGTACCCCCAGGGTTCGGAGTGGCTACACCTTC. This sequence encodes CASTPRVRSGYTF.

The gene calls are TRBV5-1 and TRBJ2-3; TRBD1 agrees at 9 bases. Trimming at V came to 4 bases and at J to 2 bases, leaving 8 bases not matched to a gene. The CDR3 consists of 16 residues. Per the germline V gene, CDR1 is SGHRS and CDR2 is YFSETQ. CDR3 in amino acids: CASSPGQGTSTDTQYF. In DNA form, the CDR3 reads TGCGCCAGCAGCCCCGGACAGGGGACGTCCACAGATACGCAGTATTTT.

This clone was detected once. In nucleotides, the CDR3 is TGTGCCAGTAGTCTACAGGGAAGGGAAGCTTTCTTT. It specifies CASSLQGREAFF. The chain employs TRBV19 and TRBJ1-1, with D perhaps TRBD1 (6 bases). Trimming shortened V by 5 bases and J by 8 bases, and 12 bases separated the two germline ends. Germline V gene sequence: CDR1 LNHDA, CDR2 SQIVND (reference sequence). This CDR3 spans 12 amino acids.

The chain has TRBV28 and TRBJ1-3, with a tentative D call TRBD1 (6 bases). The V and J ends lost 5 bases and 2 bases respectively, with 13 bases between them. Germline values: CDR1 MDHEN, CDR2 SYDVKM. The CDR3 loop spans 15 amino acids. This CDR3 is CASSPVGGPGNTIYF. The CDR3 coding sequence is TGTGCCAGCAGTCCCGTCGGGGGGCCTGGAAACACCATATATTTT. The full variable domain, its missing parts supplied by reference TRBV28 and TRBJ1-3, is DVKVTQSSRYLVKRTGEKVFLECVQDMDHENMFWYRQDPGLGLRLIYFSYDVKMKEKGDIPEGYSVSREKKERFSLILESASTNQTSMYLCASSPVGGPGNTIYFGEGSWLTVV.

This clone was counted between two and nine times. The V and J genes are TRBV4-2 and TRBJ1-2; no clear D. This CDR3 is 14 amino acids long. The germline gives CDR1 LGHNA, CDR2 YNFKEQ. V was cut by 1 base and J by 1 base, with 7 bases left in between. CDR3 amino acids: CASSQGEINYGYTF. The DNA of the CDR3 is TGTGCCAGCAGCCAAGGAGAGATTAACTATGGCTACACCTTC.

V usage is TRBV28 and J usage is TRBJ1-4, with TRBD1 matching 7 bases. CDR3 length: 14 amino acids. The V gene end was trimmed by 3 bases and the J gene end by 8 bases; junction bases not matched to a gene: 6. Germline CDR1 reads MDHEN; CDR2 reads SYDVKM. This chain's CDR3 is CASSLMAGGEKLFF. CDR3 bases: TGTGCCAGCAGTTTGATGGCAGGGGGGGAAAAACTGTTTTTT.

The chain carries TRBV6-5 and TRBJ1-5; weak D call: TRBD1 (5 bases). Germline V lookup: CDR1 MNHEY, CDR2 SVGAGI. The ends were cut back, 8 bases at V and 3 bases at J, with 11 bases in the middle. This CDR3 spans 13 amino acids. In DNA form, the CDR3 reads TGTGCCAGCCGGGGGGGGGACAATCAGCCCCAGCATTTT. Translation gives CASRGGDNQPQHF.

The genes are TRBV5-4 and TRBJ1-1; 9 bases line up with TRBD1. The junction had 7 bases not matched to a gene; V was cut back by 4 bases and J by 0 bases. The CDR3 extends over 16 amino acids. The germline V gene encodes CDR1 SGHNT and CDR2 YYREEE (reference sequence). The CDR3 bases are TGTGCCAGCAGCGGGGGGACAGGGATGTTGAACACTGAAGCTTTCTTT. Its translation: CASSGGTGMLNTEAFF.

This sequence joins TRBV6-5 and TRBJ1-4; TRBD1 is a possible D gene (6 bases). The CDR3 runs 14 residues. Germline CDR1 and CDR2: MNHEY and SVGAGI. Trimming shortened V by 6 bases and J by 0 bases, and 8 bases separated the two germline ends. CDR3 residues: CASSRGSTNEKLFF. The CDR3 DNA reads TGTGCCAGCAGCAGGGGTTCAACTAATGAAAAACTGTTTTTT.

V is TRBV30 and J is TRBJ1-1, with 9 nucleotides matching TRBD1. This CDR3 spans 13 amino acids. Trimming removed 5 bases from V and 8 bases from J; junction bases left unmatched: 9. Germline-derived CDR1 and CDR2 are GTSNPN and SVGIG (reference sequence). CDR3 DNA sequence: TGTGCCTGGGGACAGGGGTTTCTCGAAGAAGCTTTCTTT. This sequence encodes CAWGQGFLEEAFF. Based on the CDR3 plus reference TRBV30 and TRBJ1-1, the full variable domain is SQTIHQWPATLVQPVGSPLSLECTVEGTSNPNLYWYRQAAGRGLQLLFYSVGIGQISSEVPQNLSASRPQDRQFILSSKKLLLSDSGFYLCAWGQGFLEEAFFGQGTRLTVV.

V and J are TRBV25-1 and TRBJ1-2, with D possibly matching TRBD1 (6 bases). V lost 8 bases, J lost 6 bases, and 19 bases lay in between. From germline, CDR1 is MGHDK and CDR2 SYGVNS. The CDR3 covers 14 residues. The CDR3 nucleotides are TGTGCCAGCCAGCAGCGCACAGGGAGAGATGGCTACACCTTC. Translating gives CASQQRTGRDGYTF.

The rearrangement links TRBV9 to TRBJ2-5, with D perhaps matching TRBD1 (6 bases). V was shortened by 4 bases and J by 2 bases, with 15 bases between the two germline ends. This CDR3 is built from 15 residues. CDR1 is SGDLS, CDR2 YYNGEE, per germline. CDR3 nucleotides: TGTGCCAGCAGCCCGGAACAGGGATTTCAAGAGACCCAGTACTTC. Protein sequence: CASSPEQGFQETQYF.

The chain carries TRBV2 and TRBJ2-3, with no clear D. Germline CDR1 is SNHLY and CDR2 is FYNNEI. V lost 7 bases and J lost 1, with 12 bases in between. There are 14 residues in the CDR3. This CDR3 is CASNPGLGTDTQYF. The CDR3 DNA is TGTGCCAGCAACCCGGGTCTCGGCACAGATACGCAGTATTTT. The complete variable domain, with remaining parts taken from reference TRBV2 and TRBJ2-3, reads EPEVTQTPSHQVTQMGQEVILRCVPISNHLYFYWYRQILGQKVEFLVSFYNNEISEKSEIFDDQFSVERPDGSNFTLKIRSTKLEDSAMYFCASNPGLGTDTQYFGPGTRLTVL.

This clone was detected once. CDR3 coding DNA: TGCACCAGCAGCCAAGACACCTCCGGGACACTAAATTCTTGGGTGGGTTCACCCCTCCACTTT. Its protein product is CTSSQDTSGTLNSWVGSPLHF. The chain recombines TRBV1 with TRBJ1-6; TRBD1, the table's D call, was not compared with the DNA. TRBV1 is deemed a pseudogene. The CDR3 runs to 21 residues.